The entry that follows covers one TCR beta chain sequence. Its target is not known. Other DNA variants within this sample encode the same CDR3. Trimming stripped 5 bases from V and 0 bases from J, with 8 bases between. This CDR3 has 13 amino acids. Germline V lookup: CDR1 SGDLS, CDR2 YYNGEE. This sample is part of a study of shared clonotypes between healthy human individuals. Study results and limitations: Shared clonotypes: approximately 4.5% naive CD4, roughly 3.5% naive CD8, 2% to 2.5% memory CD4, more than 0.3% memory CD8.

The authors' processing: Filtering of immunoSEQ junctional sequences could not match full-length read filtering. Using immunoSEQ multiplex PCR, the repertoire was profiled, and TCRdb retains in-frame clones only, with some absent. From that table come the V and J calls and clone size; the DNA was used to work out D and trimming. The data contain around 2,000,000 clones, about 93% of them singletons. Positively selected for CCR7, the CD45RO-negative cells used as naive CD8 cells excluded terminally differentiated effector memory CD45RA+ cells. Nashville, Tennessee was home to all donors, each a Caucasian adult.

This chain connects TRBV9 to TRBJ1-1; a weak D match, TRBD1 (5 bases). Material for sequencing was naive CD8+ T cells from PBMCs. This TCR derives from a man aged 18 to 30 in good health. Some clones in this sample may be carry-over from other donors' samples. This CDR3 reads CASSGGMNTEAFF. CDR3 sequence (DNA): TGTGCCAGCAGTGGGGGGATGAACACTGAAGCTTTCTTT.